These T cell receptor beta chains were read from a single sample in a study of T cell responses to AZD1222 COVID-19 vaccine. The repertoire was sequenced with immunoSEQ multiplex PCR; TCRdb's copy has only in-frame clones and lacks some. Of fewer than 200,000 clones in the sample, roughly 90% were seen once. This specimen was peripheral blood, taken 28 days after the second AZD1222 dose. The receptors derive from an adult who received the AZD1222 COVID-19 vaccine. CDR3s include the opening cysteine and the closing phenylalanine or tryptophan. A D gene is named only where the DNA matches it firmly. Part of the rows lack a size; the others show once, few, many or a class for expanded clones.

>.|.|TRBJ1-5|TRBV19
CASSPDLGNQPQHF
TGTGCCAGTAGTCCGGACTTAGGCAATCAGCCCCAGCATTTT
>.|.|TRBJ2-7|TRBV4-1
CASSHAPGPSYEQYF
TGCGCCAGCAGCCATGCTCCCGGACCCTCCTACGAGCAGTACTTC
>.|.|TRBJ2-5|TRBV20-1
CSASRGSETQYF
TGCAGTGCTAGTAGAGGGAGCGAGACCCAGTACTTC
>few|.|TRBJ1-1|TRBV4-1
CASSQEPRLPEAFF
TGCGCCAGCAGCCAAGAACCCAGACTCCCTGAAGCTTTCTTT
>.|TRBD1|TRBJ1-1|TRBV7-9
CASSLFGQGGTEAFF
TGTGCCAGCAGCTTATTCGGACAGGGGGGGACTGAAGCTTTCTTT
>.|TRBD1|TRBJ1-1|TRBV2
CASTRQGVGTEAFF
TGTGCCAGCACCCGACAGGGGGTAGGAACTGAAGCTTTCTTT
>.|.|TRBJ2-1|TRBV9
CASARLQSSYNEQFF
TGTGCCAGCGCGAGGTTACAGAGCTCCTACAATGAGCAGTTCTTC
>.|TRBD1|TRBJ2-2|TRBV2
CASRGQLLNAGELFF
TGTGCCAGCAGGGGACAGCTCCTAAACGCCGGGGAGCTGTTTTTT
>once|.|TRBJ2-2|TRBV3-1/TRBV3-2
CASSQNLAGLAGELFF
TGTGCCAGCAGCCAAAACCTGGCGGGGCTGGCCGGGGAGCTGTTTTTT
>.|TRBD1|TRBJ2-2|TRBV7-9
CASGVQGVTGELFF
TGTGCCAGCGGGGTACAGGGGGTGACCGGGGAGCTGTTTTTT
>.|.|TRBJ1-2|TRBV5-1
CASSLGPGTPQRYGYTF
TGCGCCAGCAGCTTGGGCCCCGGGACACCGCAAAGGTATGGCTACACCTTC
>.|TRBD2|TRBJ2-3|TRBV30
CAWGPGLAEREGTDTQYF
TGTGCCTGGGGGCCGGGACTAGCGGAAAGGGAGGGCACAGATACGCAGTATTTT
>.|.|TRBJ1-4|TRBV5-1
CASSLMGVELFF
TGCGCCAGCAGCTTGATGGGAGTGGAACTGTTTTTT
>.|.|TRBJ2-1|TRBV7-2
CASSMILVSSSDEQFF
TGTGCCAGCAGCATGATACTAGTTTCGAGTTCGGATGAGCAGTTCTTC
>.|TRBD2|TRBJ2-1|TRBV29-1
CSVEGSGSDNEQFF
TGCAGCGTTGAAGGGAGCGGGAGTGACAATGAGCAGTTCTTC
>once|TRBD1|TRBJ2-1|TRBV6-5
CASSSDRGSYNEQFF
TGTGCCAGCAGCTCGGACAGGGGGTCCTACAATGAGCAGTTCTTC
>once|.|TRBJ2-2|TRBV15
CATSGTVNTGELFF
TGTGCCACCTCCGGGACGGTGAACACCGGGGAGCTGTTTTTT
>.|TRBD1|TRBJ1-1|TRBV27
CASSPGQGNTEAFF
TGTGCCAGCAGTCCGGGACAGGGGAACACTGAAGCTTTCTTT
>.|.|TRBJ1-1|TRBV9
CASSPEAAGWTEAFF
TGTGCCAGCAGCCCAGAGGCGGCTGGTTGGACTGAAGCTTTCTTT
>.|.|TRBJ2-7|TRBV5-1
CASRISDYYEQYF
TGCGCCAGCAGGATCAGCGATTACTACGAGCAGTACTTC
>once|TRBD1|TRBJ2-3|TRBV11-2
CASSPVGTADTQYF
TGTGCCAGCAGCCCTGTAGGGACAGCGGATACGCAGTATTTT
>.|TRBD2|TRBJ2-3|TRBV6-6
CASSWTSGIRDTQYF
TGTGCCAGCAGTTGGACTAGCGGGATCAGGGATACGCAGTATTTT
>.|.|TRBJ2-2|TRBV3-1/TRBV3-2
CASSLSGPGELFF
TGTGCCAGCAGCTTATCAGGACCCGGGGAGCTGTTTTTT
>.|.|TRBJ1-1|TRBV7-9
CASSADVGEAFF
TGTGCCAGCAGCGCAGACGTTGGGGAAGCTTTCTTT
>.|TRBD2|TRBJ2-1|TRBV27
CASSSLTSGRAFEQFF
TGTGCCAGCAGTTCCCTGACTAGCGGGAGGGCCTTCGAGCAGTTCTTC
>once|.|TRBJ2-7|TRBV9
CASSVDIGPYEQYF
TGTGCCAGCAGCGTAGACATCGGTCCCTACGAGCAGTACTTC
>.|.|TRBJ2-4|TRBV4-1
CASSARDLKNIQYF
TGCGCCAGCAGCGCCCGGGACCTTAAAAACATTCAGTACTTC
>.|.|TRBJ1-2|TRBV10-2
CASSELSIYGYTF
TGCGCCAGCAGTGAGTTGTCGATCTATGGCTACACCTTC
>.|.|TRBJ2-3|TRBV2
CASGTPTGTTDTQYF
TGTGCCAGCGGGACCCCCACCGGGACCACAGATACGCAGTATTTT
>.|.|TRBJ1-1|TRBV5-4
CASSLQQLNTEAFF
TGTGCCAGCAGCTTGCAGCAGTTGAACACTGAAGCTTTCTTT
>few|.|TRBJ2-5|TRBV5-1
CASSLGGTPQETQYF
TGCGCCAGCAGCTTGGGAGGGACTCCGCAAGAGACCCAGTACTTC
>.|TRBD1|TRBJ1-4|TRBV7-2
CASSLDLRTGAEKLFF
TGTGCCAGCAGCTTAGATCTTAGAACAGGGGCTGAAAAACTGTTTTTT
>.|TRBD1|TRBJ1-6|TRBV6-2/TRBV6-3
CASSLRDRSSYNSPLHF
TGTGCCAGCAGTCTCCGGGACAGAAGCTCCTATAATTCACCCCTCCACTTT
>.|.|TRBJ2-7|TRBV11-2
CASSLARGGRRYEQYF
TGTGCCAGCAGCTTAGCAAGGGGGGGGCGCCGGTACGAGCAGTACTTC
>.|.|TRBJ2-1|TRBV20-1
CSARVYNEQFF
TGCAGTGCTAGAGTTTACAATGAGCAGTTCTTC
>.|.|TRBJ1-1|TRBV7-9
CASSPVAGLNTEAFF
TGTGCCAGCAGCCCCGTTGCCGGCCTGAACACTGAAGCTTTCTTT
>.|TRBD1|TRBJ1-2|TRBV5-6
CASSFVTTGGISRGYTF
TGTGCCAGCAGCTTCGTCACTACAGGGGGGATCAGTAGAGGCTACACCTTC
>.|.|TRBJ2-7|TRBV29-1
CSVAKEGSYEQYF
TGCAGCGTTGCCAAAGAGGGCTCCTACGAGCAGTACTTC
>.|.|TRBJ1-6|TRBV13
CASRQRGGSSYNSPLHF
TGTGCCAGCAGGCAGAGGGGGGGAAGCTCCTATAATTCACCCCTCCACTTT
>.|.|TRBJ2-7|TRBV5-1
CASRLAGSYEQYF
TGCGCCAGCAGGCTGGCAGGATCCTACGAGCAGTACTTC
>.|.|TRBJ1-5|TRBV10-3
CAISGAGSNQPQHF
TGTGCCATCAGTGGTGCAGGATCCAATCAGCCCCAGCATTTT
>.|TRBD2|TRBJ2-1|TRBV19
CASSPLAGVFLEQFF
TGTGCCAGTAGTCCCCTAGCGGGAGTTTTTCTTGAGCAGTTCTTC
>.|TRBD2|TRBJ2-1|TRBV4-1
CASSPARTSGTDNEQFF
TGCGCCAGCAGCCCCGCCCGAACTAGCGGGACCGACAATGAGCAGTTCTTC